Following are 17 T cell receptor beta chains from one sample sequenced in a study of post-analysis software for immune sequencing data. Unique molecular identifiers tagged the TCR beta cDNA libraries. TCRdb used MiXCR to reprocess the PCR reads, holding one entry per CDR3 protein. Of hundreds of thousands of distinct CDR3 sequences in the sample, roughly 30% were seen once. These receptors lack a known antigen. Points from the study as a whole: Four to six TRBV segments were significantly more frequent in patients than in controls. TRBV5-6, TRBV5-1 and TRBV20-1 were among these segments.

Sequenced sample: blood. The source of these receptors is a girl aged 10-17 years with multiple sclerosis.

The CDR3 sequence is CASSLRGREQFF. The CDR3 DNA reads TGCGCCAGCAGCTTGCGGGGTCGCGAGCAGTTCTTC. The chain has TRBV5-1 and TRBJ2-1, with D possibly being TRBD2 (5 bases). The V gene lost 1 base and the J gene lost 10 bases, with 9 bases spanning the gap. The CDR3 has 12 amino acids. The germline CDR1 and CDR2 sequences are SGHRS and YFSETQ.

Only a few counts were recorded for this clonotype. The V gene is TRBV4-3, the J gene TRBJ1-6; no firm D call. Per germline, CDR1 LGHNA and CDR2 YSLEER. V was shortened by 5 bases and J by 0 bases, with 11 bases between the two germline ends. This CDR3 is 16 amino acids long. CDR3 amino acids: CASSRSPSSYNSPLHF. CDR3 in DNA: TGCGCCAGCAGCAGGAGTCCGAGCTCCTATAATTCACCCCTCCACTTT.

This clonotype was counted between two and nine times. The chain links TRBV6-5 to TRBJ2-7, with no clear D. The closer fit of TRBJ2-5 to the DNA end suggests the J call may be wrong. The CDR3 sequence is 15 residues long. The germline CDR1 and CDR2 sequences are MNHEY and SVGAGI. This CDR3 is CASSSAESSAKTQYF. DNA for the CDR3: TGTGCCAGCAGTTCCGCTGAGTCCTCAGCGAAGACCCAGTACTTC.

This CDR3 reads CASSLEGGLGNEQFF. CDR3 sequence (DNA): TGTGCCAGCAGCTTAGAAGGGGGCCTGGGCAATGAGCAGTTCTTC. The rearrangement joins TRBV7-6 to TRBJ2-1; 7 bases fit TRBD1. J gave up 6 bases and V 1 base, and 6 bases lay outside the gene matches. The CDR3 extends over 15 amino acids. Germline V gives CDR1 SGHVS, CDR2 FNYEAQ.

This chain links TRBV9 with TRBJ1-4, with D unclear. The germline gives CDR1 SGDLS, CDR2 YYNGEE. The V and J ends lost 0 bases and 0 bases respectively, with 12 bases between them. The CDR3 sequence is 17 residues long. CDR3 nucleotide sequence: TGTGCCAGCAGCGTAGGACGTATGACCGCAACTAATGAAAAACTGTTTTTT. Its translation is CASSVGRMTATNEKLFF.

This clonotype was observed a handful of times. This chain links TRBV7-6 with TRBJ2-3; 7 nucleotides match TRBD2. Germline lookup yields CDR1 SGHVS and CDR2 FNYEAQ. J gave up 2 bases and V 5 bases, and 7 bases lay outside the gene matches. This CDR3 comprises 15 residues. In DNA form, the CDR3 reads TGTGCCAGCAGCCCTAGCGGAATCGTCACAGATACGCAGTATTTT. It is translated as CASSPSGIVTDTQYF.

This clonotype has only a few counts. This chain joins TRBV5-1 and TRBJ1-1; possibly TRBD1 for D (6 bases). There are 12 residues in the CDR3. V lost 3 bases to trimming and J lost 3 bases, with 6 bases between them. CDR1 is SGHRS, CDR2 YFSETQ, per germline. This CDR3 reads CASSSGDTEAFF. The CDR3 DNA sequence: TGCGCCAGCAGCTCAGGGGACACTGAAGCTTTCTTT.

This clonotype appeared many times. The V gene is TRBV29-1, the J gene TRBJ1-2, with D tentatively TRBD1 (6 bases). From germline, CDR1 is SQVTM and CDR2 ANQGSEA. V was pared by 4 bases and J by 4 bases, with 16 bases between. The CDR3 sequence is 14 residues long. CDR3 sequence reads: CSVVSGANSYGYTF. CDR3 DNA sequence: TGCAGCGTTGTTTCGGGGGCCAACTCCTATGGCTACACCTTC.

The chain recombines TRBV6-5 with TRBJ2-3, with unresolved D. CDR1 and CDR2 from the germline V gene are MNHEY and SVGAGI. The CDR3 has 13 amino acids. V shed 2 bases and J shed 6 bases, with 9 bases lying between them. The CDR3 region is CASSYLGGDTQYF. CDR3 sequence (DNA): TGTGCCAGCAGTTACCTAGGTGGGGATACGCAGTATTTT.

A few counts support this clonotype. The chain joins TRBV9 to TRBJ1-6; D may be TRBD1 (5 bases). The CDR3 is 15 amino acids. Germline assignment: CDR1 SGDLS and CDR2 YYNGEE. V lost 0 bases and J 9 bases, leaving 13 bases between the germline ends. The CDR3 DNA reads as TGTGCCAGCAGCGTAGCTACCGGGGGGGGTTCACCCCTCCACTTT. This codes for CASSVATGGGSPLHF.

This chain uses TRBV10-3 with TRBJ2-7; D is unclear. CDR1 and CDR2 from the germline V gene are ENHRY and SYGVKD. This CDR3 region has 13 residues. Trimming pared 2 bases from V and 3 bases from J, leaving 8 bases between. DNA of the CDR3: TGTGCCATCAGTGAGATCCGAATCTACGAGCAGTACTTC. It translates to CAISEIRIYEQYF.

In this sample, this clonotype turned up once. The chain uses TRBV7-9 and TRBJ1-2; D not resolved. From germline, CDR1 is SEHNR and CDR2 FQNEAQ (reference sequence). Trimming removed 5 bases at V and 7 bases at J, with 11 bases between. CDR3 length equals 12 residues. The CDR3 DNA follows: TGTGCCAGCAGCCTCGAGGTCTCTGGCTACACCTTC. Protein sequence: CASSLEVSGYTF.

The sample holds a few counts of this clonotype. The V and J genes are TRBV27 and TRBJ2-3; TRBD1 aligns across 9 bases. J lost 5 bases, V lost 6 bases, and 15 bases had no gene match. The germline V gene encodes CDR1 MNHEY and CDR2 SMNVEV (reference sequence). This CDR3 spans 17 amino acids. CDR3 sequence reads: CASSPGRRDRVGDTQYF. The CDR3 bases are TGTGCCAGCAGCCCCGGTAGAAGGGACAGGGTGGGAGATACGCAGTATTTT.

This clonotype has only a few counts. V and J are TRBV29-1 and TRBJ2-1; 8 nucleotides align to TRBD2. The CDR3 covers 16 residues. Germline values: CDR1 SQVTM, CDR2 ANQGSEA. The ends lost 4 bases at V and 6 bases at J; junction bases unmatched: 14. This chain's CDR3 is CSVVKHPGRAGNEQFF. The CDR3 DNA reads as TGCAGCGTTGTAAAACATCCCGGGAGGGCCGGCAATGAGCAGTTCTTC.

This sequence joins TRBV12-3 or TRBV12-4 and TRBJ2-5; 8 nucleotides match TRBD2. V shed 5 bases, J shed 7 bases, and the junction held 9 bases outside the gene matches. This CDR3 spans 14 amino acids. CDR3 protein: CASSQLAGGGTQYF. In DNA, the CDR3 is TGTGCCAGCAGTCAGCTAGCGGGCGGCGGGACCCAGTACTTC.

The V gene is TRBV19, the J gene TRBJ2-5; D possibly corresponds to TRBD2 (5 bases). The V end was cut by 7 bases, the J end by 2 bases, with 23 bases between. CDR1 is LNHDA, CDR2 SQIVND, per germline (reference sequence). This CDR3 contains 17 residues. The DNA for the CDR3 is TGTGCCAGTACCTCTTCCAGACGGGGATTCCTACAAGAGACCCAGTACTTC. Its translation is CASTSSRRGFLQETQYF.

This sequence joins TRBV6-2 or TRBV6-3 and TRBJ2-3; D gene unclear. This CDR3 has 16 amino acids. The V and J ends lost 5 bases and 3 bases respectively, with 18 bases between them. Germline lookup yields CDR1 MNHEY and CDR2 SVGEGT. CDR3 sequence (DNA): TGTGCCAGCAGTCACAACTGGGGAAGAACGACAGATACGCAGTATTTT. Protein: CASSHNWGRTTDTQYF.